The TCR beta chain described here comes from a study of OX40 agonist ivuxolimab in advanced cancers. Background on the study: About 40% of patients had received prior checkpoint inhibitor therapy.

Findings and caveats of the study: The CD4+ and CD8+ T cells in the blood had expanded clonally by week 6 at 0.1 to 3.0 mg/kg. Which antigen the expanded peripheral T cells recognized is unknown. Among the lowest peripheral clonal expansion occurred in 0.1-3.0 mg/kg partial responders.

This clone showed up just a few times. Its antigen is not known. Germline V gene sequence: CDR1 MNHNS, CDR2 SASEGT. V gave up 5 bases and J gave up 5 bases; unmatched junction bases: 8. The CDR3 covers 15 residues. The assay was immunoSEQ multiplex PCR, and TCRdb's table has in-frame clones only and misses some. The table includes more than 75,000 clones, about 88% detected once. The receptor comes from an adult with an advanced solid tumor such as melanoma, head and neck, liver or kidney cancer. This chain uses TRBV6-1 with TRBJ2-3, with 9 bases lining up with TRBD1. The sequences come from CD4+ or CD8+ T cells sorted from blood, collected in a trial of the OX40 agonist ivuxolimab. In nucleotides, the CDR3 is TGTGCCAGCAGTCGGACAGGGGATCTATTAGATACGCAGTATTTT. Translating gives CASSRTGDLLDTQYF.